This TCR beta chain was identified in a study of OX40 agonist ivuxolimab in advanced cancers. Study as a whole: Patients were given ivuxolimab, an antibody that agonizes OX40 (CD134). Patients were treated with intravenous ivuxolimab, dosed at 0.01 to 10 mg/kg and infused every 2 weeks.

Measured with immunoSEQ multiplex PCR; TCRdb has only the in-frame clones, and not every one. The sample includes tens of thousands of clones, 80% to 90% of them seen just once. This CDR3 has 11 residues. Germline CDR1 is SNHLY and CDR2 is FYNNEI. V lost 7 bases, J lost 6 bases, and 6 bases lay in between. In the case of this clone: Its antigen is unidentified.

Study-wide results and caveats: Within 6 weeks, CD4+ and CD8+ blood T cells expanded clonally at 0.1 to 3.0 mg/kg.

The input for sequencing was CD4+ or CD8+ T cells sorted from blood, taken in a trial of the OX40 agonist ivuxolimab. The TCR was taken from an adult with an advanced solid tumor such as melanoma, head and neck, liver or kidney cancer. J is TRBJ2-2 and V is TRBV2; no clear D. The CDR3 DNA reads TGTGCCAGCACCTCCCCCGGGGAGCTGTTTTTT. Encoded protein: CASTSPGELFF. Drawing the rest from reference TRBV2 and TRBJ2-2, the complete variable domain is EPEVTQTPSHQVTQMGQEVILRCVPISNHLYFYWYRQILGQKVEFLVSFYNNEISEKSEIFDDQFSVERPDGSNFTLKIRSTKLEDSAMYFCASTSPGELFFGEGSRLTVL.